These T cell receptor beta chains were read from a single sample in a study of shared clonotypes between healthy human individuals. Assay used: immunoSEQ multiplex PCR; TCRdb lists only in-frame clones, some missing. Of roughly 300,000 clones listed, roughly 70% are singletons. The sample consisted of memory CD4+ T cells sorted from blood. Every receptor here comes from a man in his thirties or forties in good health. CDR3s include the opening cysteine and the closing phenylalanine or tryptophan. D genes are given only for firm matches. Clone size is shown for a subset of rows, as once, few, many or a class of expanded clone.

V gene: TRBV7-8
D gene: -
J gene: TRBJ1-3
clone size: -
CDR3 DNA: TGTGCCAGCAGCTTGGAAGACAGAGCCTTTGGAAACACCATATATTTT
CDR3 protein: CASSLEDRAFGNTIYF

V gene: TRBV18
D gene: TRBD2
J gene: TRBJ2-7
clone size: -
CDR3 DNA: TGTGCCAGCTCATGGGGACTAGCGGGAACTGGTGAGCAGTACTTC
CDR3 protein: CASSWGLAGTGEQYF

V gene: TRBV4-1
D gene: -
J gene: TRBJ1-1
clone size: -
CDR3 DNA: TGCGCCAGCAGCCACATTACTAGGGGCAGGGGTCCTCGCGCTTTCTTT
CDR3 protein: CASSHITRGRGPRAFF

V gene: TRBV14
D gene: -
J gene: TRBJ2-1
clone size: -
CDR3 DNA: TGTGCCAGCAGCGCATCGTTAGGAACCTACAATGAGCAGTTCTTC
CDR3 protein: CASSASLGTYNEQFF

V gene: TRBV10-3
D gene: -
J gene: TRBJ1-2
clone size: -
CDR3 DNA: TGTGCCATCAGTGAGTCGGGGGCTTGGGGCTATGGCTACACCTTC
CDR3 protein: CAISESGAWGYGYTF

V gene: TRBV19
D gene: TRBD1
J gene: TRBJ1-2
clone size: many
CDR3 DNA: TGTGCCAGTAGTATTGGGACAGTTCCGAGCTACACCTTC
CDR3 protein: CASSIGTVPSYTF

V gene: TRBV7-7
D gene: TRBD1
J gene: TRBJ2-7
clone size: many
CDR3 DNA: TGTGCTAGCAGCTCGGACAGGGGGCAAGAGCAGTACTTC
CDR3 protein: CASSSDRGQEQYF

V gene: TRBV6-6
D gene: -
J gene: TRBJ1-2
clone size: -
CDR3 DNA: TGTGCCAGCAGCCCCCCTGCGTCTAACTATGGCTACACCTTC
CDR3 protein: CASSPPASNYGYTF

V gene: TRBV5-1
D gene: -
J gene: TRBJ2-1
clone size: -
CDR3 DNA: TGCGCCAGCCAAGGGGGGGACACAGGGTACAATGAGCAGTTCTTC
CDR3 protein: CASQGGDTGYNEQFF

V gene: TRBV7-8
D gene: TRBD1
J gene: TRBJ2-6
clone size: -
CDR3 DNA: TGTGCCAGCAGCTTAGCGGTAGGGGGCACATCTGGGGCCAACGTCCTGACTTTC
CDR3 protein: CASSLAVGGTSGANVLTF

V gene: TRBV9
D gene: -
J gene: TRBJ2-7
clone size: few
CDR3 DNA: TGTGCCAGCAGCGAGGGCCCGTTTGCGGGCGGATCCTACGAGCAGTACTTC
CDR3 protein: CASSEGPFAGGSYEQYF

V gene: TRBV4-1
D gene: TRBD2
J gene: TRBJ2-3
clone size: -
CDR3 DNA: TGCGCCAGCAGCCATCACACTCAAAGCGGGGGCACAGATACGCAGTATTTT
CDR3 protein: CASSHHTQSGGTDTQYF

V gene: TRBV28
D gene: TRBD2
J gene: TRBJ2-1
clone size: -
CDR3 DNA: TGTGCCAGCAGTTTATTAGCGGGGGTTTACAATGAGCAGTTCTTC
CDR3 protein: CASSLLAGVYNEQFF

V gene: TRBV5-1
D gene: -
J gene: TRBJ2-1
clone size: -
CDR3 DNA: TGCGCCAGCACAAGCGGGTCGAGGTCCTACAATGAGCAGTTCTTC
CDR3 protein: CASTSGSRSYNEQFF

V gene: TRBV18
D gene: -
J gene: TRBJ2-6
clone size: many
CDR3 DNA: TGTGCCAGCTCATCAAAAACTGGCTCTGGGGCCAACGTCCTGACTTTC
CDR3 protein: CASSSKTGSGANVLTF

V gene: TRBV25-1
D gene: TRBD2
J gene: TRBJ2-3
clone size: -
CDR3 DNA: TGTGCCAGCAGTGGCGGGAGGCCCGGGGATACGCAGTATTTT
CDR3 protein: CASSGGRPGDTQYF

V gene: TRBV7-2
D gene: -
J gene: TRBJ1-3
clone size: -
CDR3 DNA: TGTGCCAGCAGCTCGATGACCTTTTCTGGAAACACCATATATTTT
CDR3 protein: CASSSMTFSGNTIYF

V gene: TRBV28
D gene: TRBD1
J gene: TRBJ1-2
clone size: -
CDR3 DNA: TGTGCCAGCAGTGGACAGGGGGCGTCGGGTGGCTACACCTTC
CDR3 protein: CASSGQGASGGYTF

V gene: TRBV11-2
D gene: -
J gene: TRBJ2-7
clone size: -
CDR3 DNA: TGTGCCAGCAGGTTGTGGGCGTCCGCCTACGAGCAGTACTTC
CDR3 protein: CASRLWASAYEQYF

V gene: TRBV14
D gene: TRBD2
J gene: TRBJ2-5
clone size: -
CDR3 DNA: TGTGCCAGCAGCCAAGATCTAGCGGGAGTTGAGACCCAGTACTTC
CDR3 protein: CASSQDLAGVETQYF

V gene: TRBV25-1
D gene: TRBD1
J gene: TRBJ1-1
clone size: -
CDR3 DNA: TGTGCCAGCATCCCTCGACAGGGGTGGGACACTGAAGCTTTCTTT
CDR3 protein: CASIPRQGWDTEAFF

V gene: TRBV5-1
D gene: TRBD2
J gene: TRBJ2-7
clone size: -
CDR3 DNA: TGCGCCAGCAGCCCGACTGTCGGACTAGCGGGAGTGGAGCAGTACTTC
CDR3 protein: CASSPTVGLAGVEQYF

V gene: TRBV6-6
D gene: TRBD2
J gene: TRBJ2-3
clone size: -
CDR3 DNA: TGTGCCAGCAGGCAGCTAGCGGGAGCCCCAGATACGCAGTATTTT
CDR3 protein: CASRQLAGAPDTQYF

V gene: TRBV18
D gene: TRBD2
J gene: TRBJ2-3
clone size: -
CDR3 DNA: TGTGCCAGCTCACCTGTCTCTAGCGGGAGTAGATTGGGAGATACGCAGTATTTT
CDR3 protein: CASSPVSSGSRLGDTQYF

V gene: TRBV29-1
D gene: -
J gene: TRBJ2-5
clone size: -
CDR3 DNA: TGCAGCGTTGTTCAGCCGGGAGCAGAGACCCAGTACTTC
CDR3 protein: CSVVQPGAETQYF

V gene: TRBV18
D gene: -
J gene: TRBJ1-5
clone size: -
CDR3 DNA: TGTGCCAGCTCGTCCAGGGTAGGGAATCAGCCCCAGCATTTT
CDR3 protein: CASSSRVGNQPQHF

V gene: TRBV27
D gene: -
J gene: TRBJ1-1
clone size: -
CDR3 DNA: TGTGCCAGCAGGGAATTGGGGGGGACTGAAGCTTTCTTT
CDR3 protein: CASRELGGTEAFF

V gene: TRBV11-3
D gene: -
J gene: TRBJ1-1
clone size: few
CDR3 DNA: TGTGCCAGCAGCTTAGTTGGGGAAACTGAAGCTTTCTTT
CDR3 protein: CASSLVGETEAFF

V gene: TRBV19
D gene: TRBD2
J gene: TRBJ2-3
clone size: once
CDR3 DNA: TGTGCCAGTAGTAGCCCGCCTAGCGGGAGTGGAGTTGGCACAGATACGCAGTATTTT
CDR3 protein: CASSSPPSGSGVGTDTQYF

V gene: TRBV27
D gene: TRBD1
J gene: TRBJ2-3
clone size: -
CDR3 DNA: TGTGCCAGCAGTCCGACAGGGGCAGATACGCAGTATTTT
CDR3 protein: CASSPTGADTQYF

V gene: TRBV7-2
D gene: -
J gene: TRBJ2-2
clone size: -
CDR3 DNA: TGTGCCAGCAGCTCTTCTGTAAGCTTGTACACCGGGGAGCTGTTTTTT
CDR3 protein: CASSSSVSLYTGELFF

V gene: TRBV14
D gene: -
J gene: TRBJ2-3
clone size: few
CDR3 DNA: TGTGCCAGCAGCCGGTCCGGCACAGATACGCAGTATTTT
CDR3 protein: CASSRSGTDTQYF

V gene: TRBV5-6
D gene: TRBD2
J gene: TRBJ2-6
clone size: -
CDR3 DNA: TGTGCCAGCAGCTTGGTTGGAGCGGGAGCCTCTGGGGCCAACGTCCTGACTTTC
CDR3 protein: CASSLVGAGASGANVLTF

V gene: TRBV28
D gene: TRBD1
J gene: TRBJ1-3
clone size: once
CDR3 DNA: TGTGCCAGCAGTTTCGGGACAGGGTTCTCTGGAAACACCATATATTTT
CDR3 protein: CASSFGTGFSGNTIYF

V gene: TRBV9
D gene: -
J gene: TRBJ2-5
clone size: -
CDR3 DNA: TGTGCCAGCAGCGTAGGCCAGCCTGAGGAGACCCAGTACTTC
CDR3 protein: CASSVGQPEETQYF

V gene: TRBV5-1
D gene: -
J gene: TRBJ1-1
clone size: -
CDR3 DNA: TGCGCCAGCAGCTTGGTTGTGAACACTGAAGCTTTCTTT
CDR3 protein: CASSLVVNTEAFF

V gene: TRBV2
D gene: -
J gene: TRBJ2-3
clone size: many
CDR3 DNA: TGTGCCAGCAGTTCCCAGAACACAGATACGCAGTATTTT
CDR3 protein: CASSSQNTDTQYF

V gene: TRBV7-2
D gene: -
J gene: TRBJ2-2
clone size: -
CDR3 DNA: TGTGCCAGCAGCGGTCTAGCAAGGCGGACCGGGGAGCTGTTTTTT
CDR3 protein: CASSGLARRTGELFF

V gene: TRBV2
D gene: -
J gene: TRBJ2-1
clone size: many
CDR3 DNA: TGTGCCAGCAGTGGACAGGCTTCCTACAATGAGCAGTTCTTC
CDR3 protein: CASSGQASYNEQFF

V gene: TRBV10-3
D gene: -
J gene: TRBJ1-2
clone size: -
CDR3 DNA: TGTGCCATCAGTGAGTCGGGGGGCCATGGTGAGATCTACACCTTC
CDR3 protein: CAISESGGHGEIYTF

V gene: TRBV2
D gene: -
J gene: TRBJ2-7
clone size: -
CDR3 DNA: TGTGCCAGTACCTCGGGGTTTGGTCTCGAGCAGTACTTC
CDR3 protein: CASTSGFGLEQYF

V gene: TRBV5-1
D gene: -
J gene: TRBJ2-5
clone size: -
CDR3 DNA: TGCGCCAGCAGCTCAGGACCCCAGGGAAAAGAGACCCAGTACTTC
CDR3 protein: CASSSGPQGKETQYF

V gene: TRBV5-4
D gene: TRBD2
J gene: TRBJ2-1
clone size: -
CDR3 DNA: TGTGCCAGCAGCCTTGGGGCTAGCGGATACAATGAGCAGTTCTTC
CDR3 protein: CASSLGASGYNEQFF

V gene: TRBV28
D gene: TRBD1
J gene: TRBJ2-5
clone size: -
CDR3 DNA: TGTGCCAGCAGTTCGACAGGGGTTGGCCAAGAGACCCAGTACTTC
CDR3 protein: CASSSTGVGQETQYF